Here is one T cell receptor (beta chain) with its context. This receptor's antigen is unknown. Per-nucleotide qualities are absent, and no much larger clonotype sits a single base away. These data come from a study of post-analysis software for immune sequencing data (dated by TCRdb to the mid-2010s). Regarding the study in general: Relapsing-remitting, secondary progressive and progressive-relapsing multiple sclerosis were recorded as disease courses, and subtype annotation was lacking for some patients. Patient repertoires were compared against roughly 12 previously published healthy control repertoires from donors aged 6 to 25 years. A subset of samples was prepared in parallel using single-end sample barcoding, then pooled and co-amplified after Illumina adapter ligation.

Per the germline V gene, MDHEN is the CDR1 and SYDVKM is the CDR2. From cysteine to phenylalanine, the CDR3 is 18 amino acids long. The kept DNA is CDR3 alone, 54 bases in frame from the first base. V loses 4 bases, J loses 0 bases, and the germline ends lie 16 bases apart. The method was PCR. Sequencing was carried out with an Illumina HiSeq 2500. To reduce PCR and sequencing biases, unique molecular identifiers were built into the TCR beta cDNA libraries. Per 1 to 10 million input T cells, approximately 500,000 cDNA molecules were obtained, such that each molecule approximated one T cell. The same protocol used for the earlier healthy control dataset was applied to prepare and sequence the patient libraries. Within a given batch, samples were prepared together, multiplexed and sequenced on the same HiSeq lane. As for how the authors treated the data: Raw barcoded reads were processed with MIGEC, discarding single-read molecular identifier groups before consensus assembly and CDR3 extraction. VDJtools was used for post-analysis of the clonotype tables, and diversity was normalized by down-sampling every dataset to the size of the smallest sample. In repertoire overlap clustering, CDR3 amino acid sequences, but not nucleotide sequences, were matched to correct batch-related cross-sample contamination. TCRdb reworked the public reads: Q25 trimming with fastp, MiXCR clone assembly, productive beta chains retained. All rows with the same CDR3 protein become a single entry with the most common DNA and genes. TCRdb, not the original authors, processed these V and J calls. The sample records approximately 730,000 distinct CDR3 sequences, around 42% of which are singletons. 4.9% of the sample comes from the top ten.

TCR beta repertoires were profiled from peripheral blood of roughly 13 young patients with multiple sclerosis to demonstrate the VDJtools post-analysis software. The multiple sclerosis patients were children and adolescents ranging in age from 6 to 15 years. Overall study results and their limits: Significantly higher frequencies in patients than in controls were found for several TRBV segments, including TRBV5-6, TRBV5-1 and TRBV20-1. Compared with controls, multiple sclerosis patients had significantly lower normalized Chao1 diversity, a finding suggesting substantial peripheral T-cell clonal expansion. The control group was slightly older than the multiple sclerosis patient group. When samples were clustered directly using the F measure, samples prepared in the same batch co-clustered strongly, which prompted a batch-effect correction.

The sample consisted of blood. The receptor chain draws on TRBV28 and TRBJ2-6; perhaps TRBD1 is the D gene, with 5 bases matching. The TCR comes from a girl between 10 and 17 years old with multiple sclerosis. The CDR3 in this case is CASSYQQVPDSGANVLTF. The bases are TGTGCCAGCAGTTATCAACAGGTCCCGGACTCTGGGGCCAACGTCCTGACTTTC.